This T cell receptor beta chain was recorded in a study of T-cell memory formation after mild COVID-19. Looking at the study overall: Clusters were largely donor specific.

From 5'RACE with constant-segment primers came TCR alpha and TCR beta cDNA libraries that carried sample barcodes and UMIs. TCRdb itself ran the 5' RACE reads through MiXCR, one entry per CDR3 protein. The repertoire includes about 470,000 distinct CDR3 sequences, around 27% of them detected once, and approximately 12% sits in the top ten. With regard to this clonotype: The antigen remains undetermined.

Germline values: CDR1 MDHEN, CDR2 SYDVKM. The CDR3 is 15 amino acids. V dropped 6 bases and J dropped 3 bases, with 18 bases sitting between them. Broader study findings: In second-wave clones peaking day 37, SARS-CoV-2 specificity remained unconfirmed. Contracting CD4+ clones sat mainly in CM and EM; CD8+ in EMRA.

This receptor was identified in an adult woman who had mild COVID-19 (a few samples of this study predate the infection). Cell type and time point are not known. This chain connects TRBV28 to TRBJ2-7; D call uncertain. Sequencing was carried out using PBMCs or a T cell subset sorted from them (not recorded which). Here the CDR3 reads CASSILRTSLYEQYF. The DNA for the CDR3 is TGTGCCAGCAGCATCCTCCGAACCAGCCTCTACGAGCAGTACTTC.